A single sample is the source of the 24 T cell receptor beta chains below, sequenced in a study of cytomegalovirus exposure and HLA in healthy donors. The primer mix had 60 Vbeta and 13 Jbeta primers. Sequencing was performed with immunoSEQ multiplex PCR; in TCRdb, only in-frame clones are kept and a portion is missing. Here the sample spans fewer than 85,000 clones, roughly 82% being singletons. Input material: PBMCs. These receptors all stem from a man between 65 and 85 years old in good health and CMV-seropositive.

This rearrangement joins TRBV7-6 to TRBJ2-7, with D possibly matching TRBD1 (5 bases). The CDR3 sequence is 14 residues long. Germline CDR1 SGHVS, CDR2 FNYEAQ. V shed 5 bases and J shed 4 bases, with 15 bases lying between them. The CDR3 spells CASSRPGSGYEQYF. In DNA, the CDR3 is TGTGCCAGCAGCCGGCCAGGGTCCGGTTACGAGCAGTACTTC.

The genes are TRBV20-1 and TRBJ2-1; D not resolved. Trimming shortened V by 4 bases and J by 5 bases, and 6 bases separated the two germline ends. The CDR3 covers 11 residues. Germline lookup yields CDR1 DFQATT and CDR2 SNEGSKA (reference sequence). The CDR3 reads CSANGHNEQFF. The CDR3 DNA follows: TGCAGTGCTAATGGGCACAATGAGCAGTTCTTC.

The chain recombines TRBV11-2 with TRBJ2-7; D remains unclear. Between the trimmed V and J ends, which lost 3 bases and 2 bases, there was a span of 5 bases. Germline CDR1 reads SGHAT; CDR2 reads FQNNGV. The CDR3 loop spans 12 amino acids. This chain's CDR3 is CASSFQAYEQYF. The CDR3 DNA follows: TGTGCCAGCAGCTTCCAGGCCTACGAGCAGTACTTC.

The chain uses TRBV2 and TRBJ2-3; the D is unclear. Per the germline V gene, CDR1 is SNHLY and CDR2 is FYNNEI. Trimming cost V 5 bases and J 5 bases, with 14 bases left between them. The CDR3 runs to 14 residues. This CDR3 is CASSQTAPRDTQYF. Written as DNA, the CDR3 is TGTGCCAGCAGTCAGACTGCCCCCAGAGATACGCAGTATTTT. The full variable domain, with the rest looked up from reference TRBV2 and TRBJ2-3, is EPEVTQTPSHQVTQMGQEVILRCVPISNHLYFYWYRQILGQKVEFLVSFYNNEISEKSEIFDDQFSVERPDGSNFTLKIRSTKLEDSAMYFCASSQTAPRDTQYFGPGTRLTVL.

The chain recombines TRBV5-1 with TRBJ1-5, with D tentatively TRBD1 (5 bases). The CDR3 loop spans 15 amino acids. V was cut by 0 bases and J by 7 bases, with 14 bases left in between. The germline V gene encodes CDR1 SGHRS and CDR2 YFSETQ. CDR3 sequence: CASSLEAGSGQPQHF. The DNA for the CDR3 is TGCGCCAGCAGCTTGGAAGCAGGGAGCGGGCAGCCCCAGCATTTT.

The CDR3: CATRQGAEKLFF. CDR3 DNA: TGTGCCACCAGACAGGGTGCTGAAAAACTGTTTTTT. This chain links TRBV6-5 with TRBJ1-4; 7 positions match TRBD1. Germline V gene lookup returns CDR1 MNHEY and CDR2 SVGAGI. V lost 10 bases, J lost 7 bases, and 6 bases stayed unmatched. This CDR3 has 12 residues.

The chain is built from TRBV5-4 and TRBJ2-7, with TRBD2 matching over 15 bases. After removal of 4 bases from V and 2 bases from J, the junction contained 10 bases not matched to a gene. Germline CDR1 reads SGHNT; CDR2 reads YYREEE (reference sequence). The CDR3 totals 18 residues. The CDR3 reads CASSEGLAGGKPTYEQYF. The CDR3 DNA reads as TGTGCCAGCAGCGAGGGACTAGCGGGGGGAAAACCTACCTACGAGCAGTACTTC.

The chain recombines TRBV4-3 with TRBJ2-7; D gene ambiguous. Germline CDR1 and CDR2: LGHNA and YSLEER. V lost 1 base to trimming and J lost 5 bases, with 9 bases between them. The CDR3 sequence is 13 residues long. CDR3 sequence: CASSQVPSHEQYF. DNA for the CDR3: TGCGCCAGCAGCCAAGTTCCTTCCCACGAGCAGTACTTC.

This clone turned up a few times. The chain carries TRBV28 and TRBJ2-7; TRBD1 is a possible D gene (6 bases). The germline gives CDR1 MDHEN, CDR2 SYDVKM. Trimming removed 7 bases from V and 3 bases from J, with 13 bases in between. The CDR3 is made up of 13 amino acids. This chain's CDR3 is CASKSQGFYEQYF. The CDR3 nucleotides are TGTGCCAGCAAATCACAGGGATTCTACGAGCAGTACTTC.

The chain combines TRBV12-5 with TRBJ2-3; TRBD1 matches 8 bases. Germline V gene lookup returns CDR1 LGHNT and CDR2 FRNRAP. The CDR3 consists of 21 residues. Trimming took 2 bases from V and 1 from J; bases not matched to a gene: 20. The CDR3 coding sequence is TGTGCTAGTGGTTTGCTGACGAGGGGGACAGGTAAGTTCGCCCGCACAGATACGCAGTATTTT. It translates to CASGLLTRGTGKFARTDTQYF.

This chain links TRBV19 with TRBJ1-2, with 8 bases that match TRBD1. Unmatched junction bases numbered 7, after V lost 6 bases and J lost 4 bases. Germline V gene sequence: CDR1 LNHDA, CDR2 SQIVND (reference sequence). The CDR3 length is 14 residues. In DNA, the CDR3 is TGTGCCAGTAGCCTTGGACAGGGAGGCTATGGCTACACCTTC. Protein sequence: CASSLGQGGYGYTF.

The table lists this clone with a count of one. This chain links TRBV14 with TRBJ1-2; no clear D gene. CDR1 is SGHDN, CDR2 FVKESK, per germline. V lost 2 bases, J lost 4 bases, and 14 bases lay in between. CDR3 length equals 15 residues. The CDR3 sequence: CASSQSRSPGYGYTF. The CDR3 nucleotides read TGTGCCAGCAGCCAATCAAGGAGCCCGGGCTATGGCTACACCTTC.

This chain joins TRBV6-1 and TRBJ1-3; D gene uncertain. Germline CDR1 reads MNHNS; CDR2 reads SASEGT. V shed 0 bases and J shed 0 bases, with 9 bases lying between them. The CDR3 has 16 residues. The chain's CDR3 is CASSEAARSSGNTIYF. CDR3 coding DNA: TGTGCCAGCAGTGAAGCCGCAAGGAGCTCTGGAAACACCATATATTTT.

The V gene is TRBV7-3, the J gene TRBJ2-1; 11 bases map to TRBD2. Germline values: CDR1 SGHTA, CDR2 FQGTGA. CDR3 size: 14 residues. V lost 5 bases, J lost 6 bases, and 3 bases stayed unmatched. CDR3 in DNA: TGTGCCAGCAGCCTTAGCGGGGGGGCCAATGAGCAGTTCTTC. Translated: CASSLSGGANEQFF.

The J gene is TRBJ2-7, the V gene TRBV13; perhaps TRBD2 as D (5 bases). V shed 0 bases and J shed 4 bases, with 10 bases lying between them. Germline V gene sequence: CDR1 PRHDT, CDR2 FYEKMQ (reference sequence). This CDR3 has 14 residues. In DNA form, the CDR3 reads TGTGCCAGCAGCTTAGGCGGGCGAGGGTACGAGCAGTACTTC. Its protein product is CASSLGGRGYEQYF.

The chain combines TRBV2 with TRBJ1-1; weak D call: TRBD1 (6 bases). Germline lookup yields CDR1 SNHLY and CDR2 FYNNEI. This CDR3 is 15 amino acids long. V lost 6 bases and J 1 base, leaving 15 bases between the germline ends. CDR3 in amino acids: CASSKNREGNTEAFF. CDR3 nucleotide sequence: TGTGCCAGCAGCAAGAACAGGGAGGGGAACACTGAAGCTTTCTTT.

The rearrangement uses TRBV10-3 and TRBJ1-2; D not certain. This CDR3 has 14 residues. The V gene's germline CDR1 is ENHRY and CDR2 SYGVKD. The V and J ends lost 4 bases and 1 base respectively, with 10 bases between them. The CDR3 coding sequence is TGTGCCATCAGTGCGGGGAGGGATAACTATGGCTACACCTTC. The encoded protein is CAISAGRDNYGYTF.

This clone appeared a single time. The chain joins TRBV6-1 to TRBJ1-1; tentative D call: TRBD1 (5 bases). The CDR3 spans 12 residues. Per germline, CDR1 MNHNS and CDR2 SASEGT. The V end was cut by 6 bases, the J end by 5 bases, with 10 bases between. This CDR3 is CASRAGLTEAFF. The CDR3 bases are TGTGCCAGCAGGGCAGGGTTAACTGAAGCTTTCTTT.

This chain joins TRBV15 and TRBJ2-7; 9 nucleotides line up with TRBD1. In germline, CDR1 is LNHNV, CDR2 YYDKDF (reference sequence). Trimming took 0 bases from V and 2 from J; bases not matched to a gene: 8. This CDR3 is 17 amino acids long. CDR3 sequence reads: CATSRDSGQGSPYEQYF. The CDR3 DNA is TGTGCCACCAGCAGAGATAGCGGACAGGGGAGCCCCTACGAGCAGTACTTC. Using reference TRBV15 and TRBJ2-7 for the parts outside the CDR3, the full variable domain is DAMVIQNPRYQVTQFGKPVTLSCSQTLNHNVMYWYQQKSSQAPKLLFHYYDKDFNNEADTPDNFQSRRPNTSFCFLDIRSPGLGDTAMYLCATSRDSGQGSPYEQYFGPGTRLTVT.

CDR3 loop: CSARTGEDTQYF. CDR3 DNA sequence: TGCAGCGCCAGGACTGGAGAAGATACGCAGTATTTT. V is TRBV29-1 and J is TRBJ2-3; tentative D call: TRBD2 (5 bases). Trimming cost V 7 bases and J 5 bases, with 13 bases left between them. Germline-derived CDR1 and CDR2 are SQVTM and ANQGSEA. The CDR3 runs 12 residues.

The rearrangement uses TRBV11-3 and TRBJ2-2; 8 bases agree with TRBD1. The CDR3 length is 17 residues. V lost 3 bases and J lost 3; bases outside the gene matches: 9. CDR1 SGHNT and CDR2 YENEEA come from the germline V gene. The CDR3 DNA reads TGTGCCAGCAGCTTGACCCTCGGACAGGGATACACCGGGGAGCTGTTTTTT. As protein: CASSLTLGQGYTGELFF.

The DNA of the CDR3 is TGTGCCAGTAGTATTTGGGGACTGGGTGGCTACACCTTC. Translating gives CASSIWGLGGYTF. This rearrangement joins TRBV19 to TRBJ1-2, with D possibly being TRBD1 (5 bases). The CDR3 sequence is 13 residues long. Trimming stripped 3 bases from V and 7 bases from J, with 12 bases between. Germline values: CDR1 LNHDA, CDR2 SQIVND (reference sequence).

CDR3 region: CASSPPQGTYEQYF. Here the CDR3 DNA reads TGTGCCAGCAGCCCTCCGCAGGGGACCTACGAGCAGTACTTC. J is TRBJ2-5 and V is TRBV7-9; perhaps TRBD1 as D (6 bases). The DNA matches TRBJ2-7 better at its end, which makes the J call doubtful. CDR3 length: 14 residues. Looked up from germline, CDR1 is SEHNR and CDR2 is FQNEAQ (reference sequence).

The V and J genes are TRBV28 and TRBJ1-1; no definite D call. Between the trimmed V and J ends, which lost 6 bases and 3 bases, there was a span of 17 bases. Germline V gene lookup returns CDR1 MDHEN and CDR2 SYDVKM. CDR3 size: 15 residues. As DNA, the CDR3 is TGTGCCAGCAGCACAATGGGCCAGGAGGACACTGAAGCTTTCTTT. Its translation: CASSTMGQEDTEAFF.